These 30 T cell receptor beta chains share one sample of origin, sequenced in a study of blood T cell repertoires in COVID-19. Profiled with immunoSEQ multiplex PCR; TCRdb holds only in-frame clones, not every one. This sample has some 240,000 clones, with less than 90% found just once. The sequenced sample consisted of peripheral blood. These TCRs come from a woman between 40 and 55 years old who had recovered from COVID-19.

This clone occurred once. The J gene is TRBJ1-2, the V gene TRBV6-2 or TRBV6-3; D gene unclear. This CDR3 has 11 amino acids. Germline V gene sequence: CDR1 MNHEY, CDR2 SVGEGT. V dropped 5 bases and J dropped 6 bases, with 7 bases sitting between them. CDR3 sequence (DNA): TGTGCCAGCAGTAGGGAGAATGGCTACACCTTC. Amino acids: CASSRENGYTF.

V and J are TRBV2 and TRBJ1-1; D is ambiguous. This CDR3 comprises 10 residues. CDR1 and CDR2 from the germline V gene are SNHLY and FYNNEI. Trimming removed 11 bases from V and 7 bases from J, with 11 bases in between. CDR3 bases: TGTGCCCGCCAAAGCGGTGAAGCTTTCTTT. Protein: CARQSGEAFF. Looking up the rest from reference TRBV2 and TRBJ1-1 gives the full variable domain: EPEVTQTPSHQVTQMGQEVILRCVPISNHLYFYWYRQILGQKVEFLVSFYNNEISEKSEIFDDQFSVERPDGSNFTLKIRSTKLEDSAMYFCARQSGEAFFGQGTRLTVV.

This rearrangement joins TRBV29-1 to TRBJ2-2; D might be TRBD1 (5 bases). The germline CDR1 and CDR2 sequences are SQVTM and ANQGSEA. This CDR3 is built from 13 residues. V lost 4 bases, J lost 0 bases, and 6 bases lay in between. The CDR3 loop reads CSVGTPNTGELFF. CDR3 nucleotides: TGCAGCGTTGGGACACCGAACACCGGGGAGCTGTTTTTT.

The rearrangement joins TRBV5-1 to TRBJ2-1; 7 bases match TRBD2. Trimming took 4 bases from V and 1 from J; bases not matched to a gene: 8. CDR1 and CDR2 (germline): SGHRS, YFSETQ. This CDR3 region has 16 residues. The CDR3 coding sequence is TGCGCCAGCAGCCACATTTCCGGGGGGTCCTACAATGAGCAGTTCTTC. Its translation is CASSHISGGSYNEQFF.

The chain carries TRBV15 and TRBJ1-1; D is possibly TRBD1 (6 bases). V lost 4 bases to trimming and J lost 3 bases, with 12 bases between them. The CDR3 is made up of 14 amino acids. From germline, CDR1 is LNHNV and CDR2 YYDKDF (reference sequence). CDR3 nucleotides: TGTGCCACCAGCACTGAACAGGGAGACACTGAAGCTTTCTTT. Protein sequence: CATSTEQGDTEAFF.

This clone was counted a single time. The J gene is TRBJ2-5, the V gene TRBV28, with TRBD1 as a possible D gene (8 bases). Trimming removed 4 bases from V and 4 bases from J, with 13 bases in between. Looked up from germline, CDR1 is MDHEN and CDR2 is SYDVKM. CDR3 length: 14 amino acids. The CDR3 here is CASSWTGRGETQYF. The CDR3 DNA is TGTGCCAGCAGTTGGACAGGGAGGGGAGAGACCCAGTACTTC.

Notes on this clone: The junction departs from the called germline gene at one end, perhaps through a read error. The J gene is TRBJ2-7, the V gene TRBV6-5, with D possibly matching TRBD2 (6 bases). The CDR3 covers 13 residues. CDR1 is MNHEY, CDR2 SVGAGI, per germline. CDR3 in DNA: TGTGCCAGCAGTCCCCGGGACTTCTACCAGCAGTACTTC. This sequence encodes CASSPRDFYQQYF.

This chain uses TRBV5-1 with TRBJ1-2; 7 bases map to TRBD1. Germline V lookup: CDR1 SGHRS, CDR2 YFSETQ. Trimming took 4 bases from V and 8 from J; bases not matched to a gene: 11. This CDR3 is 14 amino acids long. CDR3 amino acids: CASSLGDSLSGYTF. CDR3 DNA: TGCGCCAGCAGCCTCGGGGACAGTTTGAGCGGCTACACCTTC.

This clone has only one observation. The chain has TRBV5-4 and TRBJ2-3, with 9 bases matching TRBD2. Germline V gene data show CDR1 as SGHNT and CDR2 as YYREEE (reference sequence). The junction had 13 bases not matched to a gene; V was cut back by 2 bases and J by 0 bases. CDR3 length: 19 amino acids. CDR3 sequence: CASSFGGAGGTISTDTQYF. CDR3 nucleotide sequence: TGTGCCAGCAGCTTTGGCGGAGCGGGGGGTACCATTAGCACAGATACGCAGTATTTT.

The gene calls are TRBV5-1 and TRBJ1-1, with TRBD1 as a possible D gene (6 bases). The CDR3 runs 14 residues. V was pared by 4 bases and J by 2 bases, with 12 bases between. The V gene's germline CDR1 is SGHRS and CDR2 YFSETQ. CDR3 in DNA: TGCGCCAGCAGCACAAGGACAGACAACACTGAAGCTTTCTTT. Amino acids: CASSTRTDNTEAFF.

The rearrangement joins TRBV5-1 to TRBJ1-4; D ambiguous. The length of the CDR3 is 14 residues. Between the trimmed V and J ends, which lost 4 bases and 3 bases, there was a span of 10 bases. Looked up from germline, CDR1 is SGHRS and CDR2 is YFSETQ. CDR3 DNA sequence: TGCGCCAGCAGCCCGGGATCGGCTAATGAAAAACTGTTTTTT. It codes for CASSPGSANEKLFF.

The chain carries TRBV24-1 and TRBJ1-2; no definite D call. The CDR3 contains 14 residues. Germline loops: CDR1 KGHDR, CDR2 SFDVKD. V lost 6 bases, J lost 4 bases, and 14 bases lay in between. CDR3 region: CATSTEFRSYGYTF. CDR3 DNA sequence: TGTGCCACCAGTACGGAGTTCCGGTCCTATGGCTACACCTTC.

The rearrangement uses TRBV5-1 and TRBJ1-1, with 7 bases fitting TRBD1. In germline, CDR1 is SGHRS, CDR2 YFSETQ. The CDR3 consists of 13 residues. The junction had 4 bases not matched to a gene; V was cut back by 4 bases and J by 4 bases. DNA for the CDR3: TGCGCCAGCAGCATAGGGACAGCCACTGAAGCTTTCTTT. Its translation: CASSIGTATEAFF.

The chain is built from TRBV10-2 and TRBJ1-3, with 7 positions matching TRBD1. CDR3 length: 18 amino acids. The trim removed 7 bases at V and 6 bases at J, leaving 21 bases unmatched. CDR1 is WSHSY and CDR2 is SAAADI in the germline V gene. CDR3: CASTRPPERGHLENTIYF. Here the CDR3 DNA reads TGCGCCAGCACACGTCCTCCCGAGAGGGGGCATTTGGAAAACACCATATATTTT.

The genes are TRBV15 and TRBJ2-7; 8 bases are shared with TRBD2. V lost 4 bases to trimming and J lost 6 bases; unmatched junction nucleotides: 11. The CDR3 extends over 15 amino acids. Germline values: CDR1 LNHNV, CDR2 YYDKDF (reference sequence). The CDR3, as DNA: TGTGCCACCAGCACCTGGGAGGCGGGGGGAAGCGAGCAGTACTTC. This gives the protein CATSTWEAGGSEQYF.

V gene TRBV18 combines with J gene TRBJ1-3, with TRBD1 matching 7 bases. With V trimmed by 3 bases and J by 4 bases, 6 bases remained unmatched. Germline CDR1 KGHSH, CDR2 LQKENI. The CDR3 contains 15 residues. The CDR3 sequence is CASSPQTGSGNTIYF. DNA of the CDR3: TGTGCCAGCTCACCTCAGACAGGGTCCGGAAACACCATATATTTT.

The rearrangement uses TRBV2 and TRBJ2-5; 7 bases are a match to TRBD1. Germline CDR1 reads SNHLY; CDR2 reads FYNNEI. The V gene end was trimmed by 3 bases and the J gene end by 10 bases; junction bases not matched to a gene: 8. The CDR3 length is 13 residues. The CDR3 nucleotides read TGTGCCAGCAGTGAGAGGGGGCCCGGGGTCCAGTACTTC. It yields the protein CASSERGPGVQYF.

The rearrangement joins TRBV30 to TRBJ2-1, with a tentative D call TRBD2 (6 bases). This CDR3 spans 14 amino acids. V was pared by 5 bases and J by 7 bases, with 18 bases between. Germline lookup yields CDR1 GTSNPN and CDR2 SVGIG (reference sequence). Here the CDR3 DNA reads TGTGCCTGGTTTCGGGGACTCAAACAGAATGAGCAGTTCTTC. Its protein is CAWFRGLKQNEQFF.

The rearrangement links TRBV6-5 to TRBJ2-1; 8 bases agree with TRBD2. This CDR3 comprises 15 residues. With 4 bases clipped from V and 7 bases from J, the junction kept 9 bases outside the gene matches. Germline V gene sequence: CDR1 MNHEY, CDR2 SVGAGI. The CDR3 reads CASSSPGTRDNEQFF. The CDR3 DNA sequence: TGTGCCAGCAGTTCCCCCGGGACTAGGGATAATGAGCAGTTCTTC.

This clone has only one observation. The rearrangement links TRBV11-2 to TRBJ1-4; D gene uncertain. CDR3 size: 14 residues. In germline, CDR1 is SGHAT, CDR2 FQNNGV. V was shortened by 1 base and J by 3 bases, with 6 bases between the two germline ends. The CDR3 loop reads CASSLGVSNEKLFF. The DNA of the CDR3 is TGTGCCAGCAGCTTAGGCGTGTCTAATGAAAAACTGTTTTTT.

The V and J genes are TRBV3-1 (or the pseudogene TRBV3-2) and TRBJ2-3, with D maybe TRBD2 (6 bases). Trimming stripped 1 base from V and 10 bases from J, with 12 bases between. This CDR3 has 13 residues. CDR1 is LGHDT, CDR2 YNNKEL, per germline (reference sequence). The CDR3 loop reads CASSQGGTLAQYF. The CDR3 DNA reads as TGTGCCAGCAGCCAAGGGGGGACTCTTGCGCAGTATTTT.

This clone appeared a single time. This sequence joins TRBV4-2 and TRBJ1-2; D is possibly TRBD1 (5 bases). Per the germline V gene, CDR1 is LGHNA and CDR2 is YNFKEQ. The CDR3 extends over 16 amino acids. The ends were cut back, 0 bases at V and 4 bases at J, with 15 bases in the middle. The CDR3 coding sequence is TGTGCCAGCAGCCAAGATCTAGGGGAAGCAAGCTATGGCTACACCTTC. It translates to CASSQDLGEASYGYTF.

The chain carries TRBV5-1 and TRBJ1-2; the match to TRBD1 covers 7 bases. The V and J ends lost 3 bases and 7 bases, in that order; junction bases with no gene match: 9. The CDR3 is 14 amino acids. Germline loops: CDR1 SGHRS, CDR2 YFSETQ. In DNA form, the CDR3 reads TGCGCCAGCAGCTACGGGACAGACGGATCTGGCTACACCTTC. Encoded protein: CASSYGTDGSGYTF.

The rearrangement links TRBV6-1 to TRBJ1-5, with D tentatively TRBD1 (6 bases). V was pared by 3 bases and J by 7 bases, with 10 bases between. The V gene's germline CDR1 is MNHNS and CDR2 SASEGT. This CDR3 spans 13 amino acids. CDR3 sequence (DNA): TGTGCCAGCAGTGAGCAGGGGAAACAGCCCCAGCATTTT. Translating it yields CASSEQGKQPQHF.

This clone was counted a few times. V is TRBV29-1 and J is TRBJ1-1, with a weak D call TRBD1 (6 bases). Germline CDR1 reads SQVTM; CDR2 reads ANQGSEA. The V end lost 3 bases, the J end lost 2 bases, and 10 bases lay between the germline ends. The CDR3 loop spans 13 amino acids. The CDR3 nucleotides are TGCAGCGTTGAGACAGGACTTAACACTGAAGCTTTCTTT. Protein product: CSVETGLNTEAFF. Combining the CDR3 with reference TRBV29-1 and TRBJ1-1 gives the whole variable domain SAVISQKPSRDICQRGTSLTIQCQVDSQVTMMFWYRQQPGQSLTLIATANQGSEATYESGFVIDKFPISRPNLTFSTLTVSNMSPEDSSIYLCSVETGLNTEAFFGQGTRLTVV.

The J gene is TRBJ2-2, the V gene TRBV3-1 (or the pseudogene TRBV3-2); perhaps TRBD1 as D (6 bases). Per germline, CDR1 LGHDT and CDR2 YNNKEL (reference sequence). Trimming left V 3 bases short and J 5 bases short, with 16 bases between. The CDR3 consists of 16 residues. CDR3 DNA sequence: TGTGCCAGCAGCCATTTCGTCAGGGGTCGGACCGGGGAGCTGTTTTTT. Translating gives CASSHFVRGRTGELFF.

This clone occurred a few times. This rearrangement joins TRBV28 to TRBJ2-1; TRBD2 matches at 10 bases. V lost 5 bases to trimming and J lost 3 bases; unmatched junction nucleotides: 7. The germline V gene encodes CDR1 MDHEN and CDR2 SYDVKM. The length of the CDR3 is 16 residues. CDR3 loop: CASSTPSGGGYNEQFF. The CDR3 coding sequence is TGTGCCAGCAGTACTCCAAGCGGGGGGGGCTACAATGAGCAGTTCTTC.

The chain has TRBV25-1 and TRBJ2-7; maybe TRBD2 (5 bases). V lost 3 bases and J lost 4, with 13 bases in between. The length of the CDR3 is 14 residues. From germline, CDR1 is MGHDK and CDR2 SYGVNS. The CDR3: CASSDPGISYEQYF. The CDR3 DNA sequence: TGTGCCAGCAGTGATCCCGGGATCTCGTACGAGCAGTACTTC.

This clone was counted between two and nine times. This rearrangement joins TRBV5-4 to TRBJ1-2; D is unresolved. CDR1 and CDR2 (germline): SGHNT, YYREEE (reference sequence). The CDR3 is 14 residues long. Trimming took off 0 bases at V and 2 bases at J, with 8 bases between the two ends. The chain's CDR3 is CASSLASANYGYTF. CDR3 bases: TGTGCCAGCAGCTTGGCAAGTGCGAACTATGGCTACACCTTC.

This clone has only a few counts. The CDR3, as DNA: TGTGCCAGCACCAGGACAGGCATCACCGGGGAGCTGTTTTTT. Amino acids: CASTRTGITGELFF. The chain has TRBV7-9 and TRBJ2-2; 7 bases map to TRBD1. The V segment lost 7 bases and the J segment 4 bases; nucleotides outside the gene matches: 6. Germline V lookup: CDR1 SEHNR, CDR2 FQNEAQ (reference sequence). The CDR3 runs 14 residues.